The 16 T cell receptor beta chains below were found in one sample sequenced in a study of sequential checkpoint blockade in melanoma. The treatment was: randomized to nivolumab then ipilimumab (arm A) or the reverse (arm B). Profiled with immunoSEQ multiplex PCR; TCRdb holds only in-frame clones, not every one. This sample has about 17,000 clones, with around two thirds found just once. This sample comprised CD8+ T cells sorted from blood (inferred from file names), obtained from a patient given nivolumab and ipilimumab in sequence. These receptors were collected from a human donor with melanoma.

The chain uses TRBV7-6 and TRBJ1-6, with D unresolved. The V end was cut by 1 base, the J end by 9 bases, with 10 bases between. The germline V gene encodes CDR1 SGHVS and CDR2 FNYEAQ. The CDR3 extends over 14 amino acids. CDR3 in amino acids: CASSLELGGSPLHF. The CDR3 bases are TGTGCCAGCAGCTTAGAGCTAGGTGGTTCACCCCTCCACTTT.

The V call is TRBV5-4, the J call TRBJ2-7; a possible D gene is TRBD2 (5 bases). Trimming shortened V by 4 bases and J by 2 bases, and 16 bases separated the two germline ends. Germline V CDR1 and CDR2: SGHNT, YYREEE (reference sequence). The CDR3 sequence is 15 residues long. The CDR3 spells CASSQERASPYEQYF. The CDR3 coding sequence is TGTGCCAGCAGCCAAGAGAGAGCTAGCCCCTACGAGCAGTACTTC.

CDR3 DNA sequence: TGTGCCAGCAGTTTCGGATCAGGGACAGATACGCAGTATTTT. Its protein is CASSFGSGTDTQYF. This chain joins TRBV27 and TRBJ2-3, with a possible D match to TRBD1 (5 bases). The CDR3 contains 14 residues. Between the trimmed V and J ends, which lost 3 bases and 3 bases, there was a span of 10 bases. CDR1 and CDR2 from the germline V gene are MNHEY and SMNVEV (reference sequence).

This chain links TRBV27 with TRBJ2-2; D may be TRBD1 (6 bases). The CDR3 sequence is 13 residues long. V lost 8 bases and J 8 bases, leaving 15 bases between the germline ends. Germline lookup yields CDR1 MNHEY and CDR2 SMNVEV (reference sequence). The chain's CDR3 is CASRSGAAGELFF. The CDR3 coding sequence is TGTGCCAGCCGCTCAGGGGCGGCGGGGGAGCTGTTTTTT.

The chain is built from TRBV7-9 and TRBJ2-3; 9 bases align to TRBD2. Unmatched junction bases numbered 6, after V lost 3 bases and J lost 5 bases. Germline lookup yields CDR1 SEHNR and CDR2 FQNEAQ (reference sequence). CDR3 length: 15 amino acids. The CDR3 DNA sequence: TGTGCCAGCAGCTTTATAGAGCGGGGGGTAGATACGCAGTATTTT. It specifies CASSFIERGVDTQYF. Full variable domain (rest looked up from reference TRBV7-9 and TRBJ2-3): DTGVSQNPRHKITKRGQNVTFRCDPISEHNRLYWYRQTLGQGPEFLTYFQNEAQLEKSRLLSDRFSAERPKGSFSTLEIQRTEQGDSAMYLCASSFIERGVDTQYFGPGTRLTVL.

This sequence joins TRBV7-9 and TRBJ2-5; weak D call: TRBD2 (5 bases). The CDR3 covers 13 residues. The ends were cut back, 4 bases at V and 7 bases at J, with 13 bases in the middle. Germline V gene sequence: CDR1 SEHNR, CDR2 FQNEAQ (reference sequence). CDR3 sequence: CASSSEGSRTQYF. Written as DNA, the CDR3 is TGTGCCAGCAGCTCCGAGGGCTCACGGACCCAGTACTTC. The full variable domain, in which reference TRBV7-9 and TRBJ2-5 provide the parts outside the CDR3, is DTGVSQNPRHKITKRGQNVTFRCDPISEHNRLYWYRQTLGQGPEFLTYFQNEAQLEKSRLLSDRFSAERPKGSFSTLEIQRTEQGDSAMYLCASSSEGSRTQYFGPGTRLLVL.

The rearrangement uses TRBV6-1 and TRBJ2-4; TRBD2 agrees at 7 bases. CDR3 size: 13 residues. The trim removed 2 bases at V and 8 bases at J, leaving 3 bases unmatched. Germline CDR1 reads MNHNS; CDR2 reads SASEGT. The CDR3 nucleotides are TGTGCCAGCAGTGAATGGGGGGGACACATTCAGTACTTC. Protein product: CASSEWGGHIQYF.

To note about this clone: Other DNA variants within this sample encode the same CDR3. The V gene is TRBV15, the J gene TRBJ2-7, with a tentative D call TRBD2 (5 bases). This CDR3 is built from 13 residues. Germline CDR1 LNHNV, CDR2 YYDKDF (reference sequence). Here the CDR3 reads CASSRGRSYEQYV. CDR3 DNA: TGTGCCTCCAGCAGAGGGCGGTCCTACGAGCAGTACGTC.

The CDR3 is CASSGTGGDSPLHF. CDR3 DNA: TGTGCCAGCAGTGGGACAGGGGGTGATTCACCCCTCCACTTT. This chain links TRBV9 with TRBJ1-6; 11 bases map to TRBD1. Germline V gene sequence: CDR1 SGDLS, CDR2 YYNGEE. J lost 8 bases, V lost 5 bases, and 3 bases had no gene match. The CDR3 extends over 14 amino acids.

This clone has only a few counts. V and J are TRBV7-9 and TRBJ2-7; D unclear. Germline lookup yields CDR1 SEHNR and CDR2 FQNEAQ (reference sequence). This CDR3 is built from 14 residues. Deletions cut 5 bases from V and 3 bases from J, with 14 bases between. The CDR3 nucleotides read TGTGCCAGCAGCCAGGATAATACGGTCTACGAGCAGTACTTC. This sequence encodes CASSQDNTVYEQYF.

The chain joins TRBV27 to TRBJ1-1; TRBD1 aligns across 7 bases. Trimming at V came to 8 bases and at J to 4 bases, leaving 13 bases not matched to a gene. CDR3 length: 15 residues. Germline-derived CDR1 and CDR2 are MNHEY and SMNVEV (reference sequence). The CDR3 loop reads CASSSLQGSFTEAFF. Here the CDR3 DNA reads TGTGCCAGCTCCTCCTTACAGGGGTCCTTCACTGAAGCTTTCTTT.

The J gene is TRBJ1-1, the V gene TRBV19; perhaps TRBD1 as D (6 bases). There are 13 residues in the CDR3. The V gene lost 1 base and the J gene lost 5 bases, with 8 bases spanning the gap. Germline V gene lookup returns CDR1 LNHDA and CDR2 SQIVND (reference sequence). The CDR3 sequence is CASSIGQGTEAFF. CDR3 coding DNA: TGTGCCAGTAGTATAGGGCAGGGGACTGAAGCTTTCTTT.

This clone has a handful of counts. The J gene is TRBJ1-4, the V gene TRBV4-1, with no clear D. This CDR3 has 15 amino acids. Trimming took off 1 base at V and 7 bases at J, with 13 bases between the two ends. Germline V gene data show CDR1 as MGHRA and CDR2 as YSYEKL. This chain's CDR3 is CASSQVVWGGEKLFF. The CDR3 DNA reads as TGCGCCAGCAGCCAAGTGGTTTGGGGAGGTGAAAAACTGTTTTTT.

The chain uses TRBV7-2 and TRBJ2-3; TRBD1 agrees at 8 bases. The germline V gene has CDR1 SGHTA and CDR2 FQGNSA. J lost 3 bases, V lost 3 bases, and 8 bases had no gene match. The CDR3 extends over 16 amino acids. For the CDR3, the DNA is TGTGCCAGCAGCTTCGGTACAGGGGGGCTAACAGATACGCAGTATTTT. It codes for CASSFGTGGLTDTQYF.

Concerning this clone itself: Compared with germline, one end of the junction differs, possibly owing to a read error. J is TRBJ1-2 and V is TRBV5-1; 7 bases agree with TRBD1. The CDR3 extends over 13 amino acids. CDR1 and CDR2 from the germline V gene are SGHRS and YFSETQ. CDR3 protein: CASSDSTLGGYAF. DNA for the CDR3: TGCGCCAGCAGCGATTCGACCCTAGGGGGCTACGCCTTC. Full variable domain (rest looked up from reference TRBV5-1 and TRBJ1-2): KAGVTQTPRYLIKTRGQQVTLSCSPISGHRSVSWYQQTPGQGLQFLFEYFSETQRNKGNFPGRFSGRQFSNSRSEMNVSTLELGDSALYLCASSDSTLGGYAFGSGTRLTVV.

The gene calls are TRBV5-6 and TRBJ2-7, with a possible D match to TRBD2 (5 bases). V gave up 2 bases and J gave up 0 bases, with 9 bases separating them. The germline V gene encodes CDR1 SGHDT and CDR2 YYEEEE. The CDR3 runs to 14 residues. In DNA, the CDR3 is TGTGCCAGCAGCTTTCCGGGGAGCTCCTACGAGCAGTACTTC. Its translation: CASSFPGSSYEQYF. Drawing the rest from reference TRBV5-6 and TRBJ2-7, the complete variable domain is DAGVTQSPTHLIKTRGQQVTLRCSPKSGHDTVSWYQQALGQGPQFIFQYYEEEERQRGNFPDRFSGHQFPNYSSELNVNALLLGDSALYLCASSFPGSSYEQYFGPGTRLTVT.